This is a list of T cell receptor beta chains from one sample in a study of long-term antiretroviral therapy in people with HIV. TCRdb keeps only in-frame clones here, not all; method: immunoSEQ multiplex PCR. Of tens of thousands of clones detected, approximately 83% appear once; the ten largest clones hold around 3.8%. Sequenced material: unsorted PBMCs, taken 0.8 years before starting antiretroviral therapy. The receptors stem from a man aged 18 to 35 with HIV. CDR3s include the opening cysteine and the closing phenylalanine or tryptophan.

V: TRBV11-3
CDR3: CASSLGASTDTQYF

V: TRBV28
CDR3: CASSLGGGWEQYF

V: TRBV19
CDR3: CASSSLLTTNEQFF

V: TRBV23-1
CDR3: CASSQSAGDPGYTF

V: TRBV4-3
CDR3: CASSQVRNTEAFF

V: TRBV6-1
CDR3: CASSGAGPGEPDEQYF

V: TRBV25-1
CDR3: CASSEPGQPLGGYTF

V: TRBV18
CDR3: CASSLGGPNQPQHF

V: TRBV5-1
CDR3: CASSLGQSSGNTIYF

V: TRBV9
CDR3: CASSVGLRGGLEETQYF

V: TRBV4-2
CDR3: CASSQDTTNTGELFF

V: TRBV19
CDR3: CAASALGTGRETQYF

V: TRBV29-1
CDR3: CSAQVLTYEQYF

V: TRBV7-9
CDR3: CASSFGMNTEAFF

V: TRBV27
CDR3: CARVERSYEQYF

V: TRBV19
CDR3: CASSPGLAGKETQYF

V: TRBV6-6
CDR3: CASSYRGNQPQHF

V: TRBV30
CDR3: CAWSGLMGVTEAFF

V: TRBV6-6
CDR3: CASSYSPATNYGYTF

V: TRBV4-1
CDR3: CASRPSGGVADTQYF

V: TRBV7-5
CDR3: CARSFTRFRDISPLHF

V: TRBV4-2
CDR3: CASSQLNGYQETQYF

V: TRBV7-2
CDR3: CASSPGLAGTRRGSEQFF

V: TRBV5-5
CDR3: CASSPLGMETQYF

V: TRBV5-1
CDR3: CASSLGTNTYEQYF

V: TRBV4-3
CDR3: CASSPTDYEQYF

V: TRBV7-9
CDR3: CASSLGRNDGYTF

V: TRBV18
CDR3: CASSPGRREGAIQPQHF

V: TRBV7-2
CDR3: CASSLAHREAFF

V: TRBV5-6
CDR3: CASSFRPDNDYEQYF

V: TRBV19
CDR3: CASSILEESYGYTF

V: TRBV19
CDR3: CASTIGTANEQFF

V: TRBV7-2
CDR3: CASRDRGGFPYEQYF

V: TRBV7-9
CDR3: CASSLAEGGAQYF

V: TRBV7-2
CDR3: CASSSVPGNTIYF

V: TRBV7-7
CDR3: CASSLTDGLNEKLFF

V: TRBV4-2
CDR3: CASSLSGASSYEQYF

V: TRBV5-4
CDR3: CASSLDSTGELFF